The source of this TCR beta chain is a study of blood T cell repertoires in COVID-19. Looking at the study overall: Collection of acute and convalescent COVID-19 samples took place in the United States, Italy and Spain. The cDNA or gDNA used as material had been derived from T cells, B-cell-depleted T cells, or PBMCs.

Germline lookup yields CDR1 SGHVS and CDR2 FNYEAQ. V lost 3 bases and J lost 3; bases outside the gene matches: 19. This CDR3 comprises 20 residues. In the authors' workflow: For nucleated cells, counts were estimated from reference gene primer amplification. Data came from immunoSEQ multiplex PCR; TCRdb stores just in-frame clones and leaves some out. The V and J calls and clone size come from that table; D and trimming were worked out from the DNA. The data hold approximately 210,000 clones, with around 88% observed a single time. What was sequenced was peripheral blood. The receptor comes from a man between 18 and 29 years old with active or convalescent COVID-19. The V call is TRBV7-6, the J call TRBJ2-2; 7 nucleotides line up with TRBD1. The CDR3 is CASSFSSRGLVGTHTGELFF. The CDR3 DNA reads as TGTGCCAGCAGCTTCTCTAGCAGGGGGTTGGTCGGGACCCACACCGGGGAGCTGTTTTTT.